What follows are 27 T cell receptor beta chains derived from one specimen sequenced in a study of blood T cell repertoires in COVID-19. The protocol was immunoSEQ multiplex PCR, while the TCRdb copy is restricted to in-frame clones and leaves out a portion. Of 300,000 to 450,000 clones listed, over 75% are singletons. Sequenced material: peripheral blood. The origin of the receptors is a woman aged 25 to 45 with COVID-19, enrolled during active disease.

The chain joins TRBV10-3 to TRBJ2-1, with TRBD1 as a possible D gene (6 bases). Germline V gives CDR1 ENHRY, CDR2 SYGVKD. V gave up 4 bases and J gave up 5 bases, with 12 bases separating them. This CDR3 spans 14 amino acids. CDR3 sequence reads: CAISARTADNEQFF. CDR3 nucleotides: TGTGCCATCAGTGCCAGGACAGCAGACAATGAGCAGTTCTTC.

J is TRBJ1-1 and V is TRBV28; D possibly corresponds to TRBD1 (5 bases). The CDR3 has 15 amino acids. Trimming removed 5 bases at V and 0 bases at J, with 13 bases between. CDR1 and CDR2 (germline): MDHEN, SYDVKM. The DNA for the CDR3 is TGTGCCAGCAGTGAAACGGGCAGGGTGAACACTGAAGCTTTCTTT. Its protein product is CASSETGRVNTEAFF.

In its sample, this clone was seen a few times. The CDR3 protein is CASRTGGGHEQYF. The CDR3 DNA reads TGTGCCAGCAGGACGGGGGGAGGTCACGAGCAGTACTTC. V and J are TRBV25-1 and TRBJ2-7; TRBD2 matches 7 bases. With 6 bases clipped from V and 5 bases from J, the junction kept 7 bases outside the gene matches. This CDR3 is 13 amino acids long. The germline V gene encodes CDR1 MGHDK and CDR2 SYGVNS.

The sample holds a few counts of this clone. The chain recombines TRBV10-1 with TRBJ2-2; TRBD1 might be the D (6 bases). Germline-derived CDR1 and CDR2 are WNHNN and SYGVQD (reference sequence). The CDR3 is made up of 14 amino acids. V lost 4 bases, J lost 4 bases, and 10 bases lay in between. In DNA form, the CDR3 reads TGCGCCAGCAGTGTGGCAGGGGTCACCGGGGAGCTGTTTTTT. It is translated as CASSVAGVTGELFF.

Notes on this clone: Different DNA sequences within this sample yield the same CDR3. The rearrangement uses TRBV12-3 or TRBV12-4 and TRBJ2-7; D possibly corresponds to TRBD2 (5 bases). The CDR3 totals 11 residues. Trimming took off 6 bases at V and 6 bases at J, with 9 bases between the two ends. The CDR3 nucleotides read TGTGCCAGCAGCCAGGCGGGCGAGCAGTACTTC. This sequence encodes CASSQAGEQYF.

This chain links TRBV4-1 with TRBJ2-7; 8 nucleotides align to TRBD1. There are 14 residues in the CDR3. Per the germline V gene, CDR1 is MGHRA and CDR2 is YSYEKL. J was trimmed by 5 bases and V by 3 bases; bases with no gene match: 6. The CDR3 region is CASSQWTGLDEQYF. The CDR3 bases are TGCGCCAGCAGCCAGTGGACAGGGTTGGACGAGCAGTACTTC.

The chain is built from TRBV29-1 and TRBJ1-2, with D possibly being TRBD1 (5 bases). The CDR3 sequence is 14 residues long. In germline, CDR1 is SQVTM, CDR2 ANQGSEA. Trimming took 6 bases from V and 4 from J, leaving 18 bases between them. The CDR3 loop reads CSVTGLHQTYGYTF. CDR3 nucleotide sequence: TGCAGCGTCACAGGATTACATCAAACCTATGGCTACACCTTC.

The genes are TRBV9 and TRBJ2-3, with 7 positions matching TRBD2. The germline V gene encodes CDR1 SGDLS and CDR2 YYNGEE. Trimming at V came to 4 bases and at J to 2 bases, leaving 10 bases not matched to a gene. The CDR3 is 16 amino acids. The CDR3 nucleotides read TGTGCCAGCAGCAGTCGGCTAGCGGCCCCCACAGATACGCAGTATTTT. It translates to CASSSRLAAPTDTQYF.

The chain has TRBV2 and TRBJ2-3; weak D call: TRBD1 (6 bases). CDR1 is SNHLY, CDR2 FYNNEI, per germline. V lost 5 bases to trimming and J lost 4 bases, with 7 bases between them. The CDR3 has 12 amino acids. The CDR3: CASSRQADTQYF. The DNA for the CDR3 is TGTGCCAGCAGTCGACAGGCAGATACGCAGTATTTT.

This clone came up a few times. The J gene is TRBJ2-2, the V gene TRBV3-1 (or the pseudogene TRBV3-2); TRBD2 matches at 9 bases. CDR1 is LGHDT and CDR2 is YNNKEL in the germline V gene (reference sequence). The trim removed 7 bases at V and 7 bases at J, leaving 10 bases unmatched. This CDR3 is built from 15 residues. In nucleotides, the CDR3 is TGTGCCAGCACCGGGACTAGCACTTTGGGCGGGGAGCTGTTTTTT. It encodes CASTGTSTLGGELFF.

J is TRBJ1-3 and V is TRBV30, with a tentative D call TRBD1 (5 bases). V was cut by 4 bases and J by 1 base, with 11 bases left in between. The CDR3 sequence is 14 residues long. Germline values: CDR1 GTSNPN, CDR2 SVGIG (reference sequence). DNA of the CDR3: TGTGCCTGGACAAGGGGCTGGTCTGGAAACACCATATATTTT. Translated: CAWTRGWSGNTIYF.

The rearrangement joins TRBV19 to TRBJ2-1; 7 bases match TRBD1. J was trimmed by 4 bases and V by 5 bases; bases with no gene match: 5. The CDR3 is 14 amino acids. CDR1 and CDR2 (germline): LNHDA, SQIVND (reference sequence). This CDR3 is CASSDRDRYNEQFF. CDR3 nucleotides: TGTGCCAGTAGTGACCGGGACAGATACAATGAGCAGTTCTTC.

This clone was counted only a few times. The chain links TRBV30 to TRBJ1-5, with 7 bases lining up with TRBD1. J lost 6 bases, V lost 0 bases, and 8 bases had no gene match. This CDR3 is built from 15 residues. CDR1 is GTSNPN and CDR2 is SVGIG in the germline V gene (reference sequence). CDR3 nucleotides: TGTGCCTGGAGTGTAAGGGGGCAAGCGGGTCAGCCCCAGCATTTT. Encoded protein: CAWSVRGQAGQPQHF.

This rearrangement joins TRBV7-3 to TRBJ2-1; the D gene is possibly TRBD1 (6 bases). V lost 6 bases, J lost 4 bases, and 10 bases lay in between. The germline V gene encodes CDR1 SGHTA and CDR2 FQGTGA. CDR3 length: 13 residues. CDR3 sequence reads: CASRTDSYNEQFF. CDR3 DNA sequence: TGTGCCAGCAGAACGGACAGTTACAATGAGCAGTTCTTC.

The chain has TRBV11-2 and TRBJ2-7; 9 positions match TRBD1. Trimming removed 2 bases from V and 5 bases from J; junction bases left unmatched: 13. The CDR3 is made up of 17 amino acids. The germline CDR1 and CDR2 sequences are SGHAT and FQNNGV. CDR3 region: CASSLRDRDASFHEQYF. The CDR3 DNA reads TGTGCCAGCAGCTTACGGGACAGGGATGCTAGTTTCCACGAGCAGTACTTC.

Only a few counts were recorded for this clone. The gene calls are TRBV24-1 and TRBJ1-5; D may be TRBD1 (6 bases). Germline V gene lookup returns CDR1 KGHDR and CDR2 SFDVKD. Between the trimmed V and J ends, which lost 0 bases and 5 bases, there was a span of 7 bases. The CDR3 contains 14 residues. The CDR3 nucleotides are TGTGCCACCAGTGATTTGTCAGGGGATCAGCCCCAGCATTTT. This encodes CATSDLSGDQPQHF.

The count of this clone is one. The chain couples TRBV11-3 to TRBJ2-1, with 10 bases lining up with TRBD1. This CDR3 comprises 18 residues. The V gene's germline CDR1 is SGHNT and CDR2 YENEEA. The ends lost 0 bases at V and 9 bases at J; junction bases unmatched: 14. The CDR3 DNA is TGTGCCAGCAGCTTAGATCCCACCCCAGGACAGGGGGGAACTGAGCAGTTCTTC. Protein: CASSLDPTPGQGGTEQFF.

V is TRBV28 and J is TRBJ2-3, with 7 bases lining up with TRBD1. CDR3 length: 14 residues. Germline V gene lookup returns CDR1 MDHEN and CDR2 SYDVKM. The V gene end was trimmed by 6 bases and the J gene end by 1 base; junction bases not matched to a gene: 4. DNA for the CDR3: TGTGCCAGCAGCTCAGGGGGTGGCACAGATACGCAGTATTTT. It translates to CASSSGGGTDTQYF.

The rearrangement links TRBV9 to TRBJ2-2, with 7 bases matching TRBD2. Germline lookup yields CDR1 SGDLS and CDR2 YYNGEE. V trimming: 0 bases; J trimming: 8 bases; junction bases outside the gene matches: 4. This CDR3 has 14 amino acids. In DNA form, the CDR3 reads TGTGCCAGCAGCGTAGTAGGCGGGAGAGGGGAGCTGTTTTTT. This encodes CASSVVGGRGELFF.

This clone was seen just once. The chain recombines TRBV5-8 with TRBJ2-1; TRBD1 agrees at 8 bases. The CDR3 runs 17 residues. Trimming took 2 bases from V and 4 from J; bases not matched to a gene: 11. Germline assignment: CDR1 SGHTS and CDR2 YDEGEE. The CDR3 DNA reads TGTGCCAGCAGCTTTGGGACAGGATCCAAGGGTTACAATGAGCAGTTCTTC. As protein: CASSFGTGSKGYNEQFF.

This clone was seen a handful of times. This chain joins TRBV7-9 and TRBJ2-7; maybe TRBD1 (5 bases). Per germline, CDR1 SEHNR and CDR2 FQNEAQ (reference sequence). V lost 3 bases and J 5 bases, leaving 17 bases between the germline ends. This CDR3 has 15 residues. The CDR3 DNA reads as TGTGCCAGCAGCTTGGTAGGGGCGCTCCCCGACGAGCAGTACTTC. It is translated as CASSLVGALPDEQYF.

The V and J genes are TRBV6-5 and TRBJ1-1; TRBD1 aligns across 7 bases. V lost 7 bases to trimming and J lost 3 bases; unmatched junction nucleotides: 8. In germline, CDR1 is MNHEY, CDR2 SVGAGI. CDR3 length: 14 residues. In DNA, the CDR3 is TGTGCCAGCAATCCGACAGGGTGGTACACTGAAGCTTTCTTT. Translation: CASNPTGWYTEAFF.

CDR3 residues: CASSFGSGLSYEQYF. The CDR3 DNA reads as TGTGCCAGCAGTTTCGGTAGCGGTCTCTCCTACGAGCAGTACTTC. The chain uses TRBV27 and TRBJ2-7; D might be TRBD2 (6 bases). This CDR3 region has 15 residues. Germline CDR1 is MNHEY and CDR2 is SMNVEV (reference sequence). V was shortened by 3 bases and J by 0 bases, with 12 bases between the two germline ends.

This clone appeared once. Other DNA sequences of this sample code for an identical CDR3. The chain links TRBV5-1 to TRBJ2-2; 9 bases align to TRBD1. There are 14 residues in the CDR3. V dropped 2 bases and J dropped 5; count of bases not matched to a gene: 1. Germline CDR1 SGHRS, CDR2 YFSETQ. DNA for the CDR3: TGCGCCAGCAGCTTACAGGGGGCTACCGGGGAGCTGTTTTTT. Its protein product is CASSLQGATGELFF.

V gene TRBV12-5 combines with J gene TRBJ2-5; 16 bases agree with TRBD2. This CDR3 spans 19 amino acids. Germline V lookup: CDR1 LGHNT, CDR2 FRNRAP. V shed 0 bases, J shed 5 bases, and the junction held 9 bases outside the gene matches. For the CDR3, the DNA is TGTGCTAGTGGTTTGGTTCCCGACGGGACTAGCGGGAGGGCCGAGACCCAGTACTTC. Amino acid sequence: CASGLVPDGTSGRAETQYF.

This chain connects TRBV2 to TRBJ2-7; possibly TRBD2 for D (5 bases). There are 14 residues in the CDR3. Germline values: CDR1 SNHLY, CDR2 FYNNEI. The V end lost 6 bases, the J end lost 2 bases, and 14 bases lay between the germline ends. The CDR3 here is CASSRSGPAYEQYF. Written as DNA, the CDR3 is TGTGCCAGCAGCCGGAGCGGTCCCGCCTACGAGCAGTACTTC.

The chain recombines TRBV7-8 with TRBJ1-5, with 7 bases identical to TRBD1. This CDR3 region has 14 residues. Germline V CDR1 and CDR2: SGHVS, FQNEAQ. Trimming cost V 7 bases and J 1 base; bases outside gene matches: 4. The CDR3 region is CASTGTASNQPQHF. CDR3 nucleotide sequence: TGTGCCAGCACCGGGACAGCGAGCAATCAGCCCCAGCATTTT.